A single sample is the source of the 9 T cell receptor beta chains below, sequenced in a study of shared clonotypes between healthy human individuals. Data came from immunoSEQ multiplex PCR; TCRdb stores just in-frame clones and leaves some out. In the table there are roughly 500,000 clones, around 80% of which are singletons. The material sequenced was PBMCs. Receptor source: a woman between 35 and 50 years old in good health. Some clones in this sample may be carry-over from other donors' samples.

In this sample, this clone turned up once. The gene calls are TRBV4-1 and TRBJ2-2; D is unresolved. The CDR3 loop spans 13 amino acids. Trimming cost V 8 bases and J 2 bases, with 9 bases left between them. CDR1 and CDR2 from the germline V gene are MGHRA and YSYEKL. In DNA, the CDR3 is TGCGCCAGCGCTGTGCCAAACACCGGGGAGCTGTTTTTT. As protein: CASAVPNTGELFF.

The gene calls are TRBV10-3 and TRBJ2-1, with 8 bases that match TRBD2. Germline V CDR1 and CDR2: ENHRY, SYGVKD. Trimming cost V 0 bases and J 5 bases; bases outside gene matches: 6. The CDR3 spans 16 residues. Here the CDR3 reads CAISESQRGFNNEQFF. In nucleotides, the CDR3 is TGTGCCATCAGTGAGTCTCAGCGGGGGTTCAACAATGAGCAGTTCTTC.

The CDR3 here is CASSLEAGGNSAEAFF. The CDR3 nucleotides read TGCGCCAGCAGCTTGGAGGCAGGGGGCAACTCAGCTGAAGCTTTCTTT. The rearrangement uses TRBV5-1 and TRBJ1-1; 8 bases fit TRBD1. V was clipped by 0 bases and J by 6 bases; unmatched bases: 10. The CDR3 is 16 amino acids. Germline lookup yields CDR1 SGHRS and CDR2 YFSETQ.

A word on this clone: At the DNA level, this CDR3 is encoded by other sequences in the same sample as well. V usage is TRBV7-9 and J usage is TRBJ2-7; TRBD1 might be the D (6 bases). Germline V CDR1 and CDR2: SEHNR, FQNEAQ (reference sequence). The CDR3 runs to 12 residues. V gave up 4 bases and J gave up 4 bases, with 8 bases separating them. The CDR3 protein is CASSSQGYEQYF. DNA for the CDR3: TGTGCCAGCAGCTCCCAGGGGTACGAGCAGTACTTC.

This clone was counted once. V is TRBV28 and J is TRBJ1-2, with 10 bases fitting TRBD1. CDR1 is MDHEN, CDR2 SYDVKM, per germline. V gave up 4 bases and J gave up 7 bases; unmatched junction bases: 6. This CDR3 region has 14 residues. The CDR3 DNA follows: TGTGCCAGCAGTTCGGTCGGGACAGGGGTTGGCTACACCTTC. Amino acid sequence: CASSSVGTGVGYTF.

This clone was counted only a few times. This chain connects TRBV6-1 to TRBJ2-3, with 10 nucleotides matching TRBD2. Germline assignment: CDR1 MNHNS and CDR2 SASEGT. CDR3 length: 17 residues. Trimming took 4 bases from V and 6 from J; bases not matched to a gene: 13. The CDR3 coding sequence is TGTGCCAGCAGTGTGCGGACTAGCGGTTCCATTGGGGATACGCAGTATTTT. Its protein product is CASSVRTSGSIGDTQYF.

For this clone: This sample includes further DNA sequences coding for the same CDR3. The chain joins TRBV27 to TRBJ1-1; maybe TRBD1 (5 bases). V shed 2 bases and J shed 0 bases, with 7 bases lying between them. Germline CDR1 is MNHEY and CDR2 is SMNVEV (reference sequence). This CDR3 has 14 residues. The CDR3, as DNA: TGTGCCAGCAGTTTAAAGGGGCTGAACACTGAAGCTTTCTTT. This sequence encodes CASSLKGLNTEAFF.

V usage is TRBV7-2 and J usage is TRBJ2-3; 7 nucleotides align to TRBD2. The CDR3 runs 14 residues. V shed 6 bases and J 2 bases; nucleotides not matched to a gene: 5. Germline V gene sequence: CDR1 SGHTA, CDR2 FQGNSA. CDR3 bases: TGTGCCAGCAGTCAAGGGACTATCACAGATACGCAGTATTTT. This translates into CASSQGTITDTQYF. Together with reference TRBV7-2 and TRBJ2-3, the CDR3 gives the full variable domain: GAGVSQSPSNKVTEKGKDVELRCDPISGHTALYWYRQSLGQGLEFLIYFQGNSAPDKSGLPSDRFSAERTGGSVSTLTIQRTQQEDSAVYLCASSQGTITDTQYFGPGTRLTVL.

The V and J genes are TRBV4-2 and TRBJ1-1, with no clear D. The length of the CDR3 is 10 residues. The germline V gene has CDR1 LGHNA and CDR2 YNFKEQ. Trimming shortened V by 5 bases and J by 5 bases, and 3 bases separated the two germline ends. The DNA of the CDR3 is TGTGCCAGCAGCTCTACTGAAGCTTTCTTT. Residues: CASSSTEAFF.